This record looks at one T cell receptor (beta chain) sequence and its context. As yet, its antigen is unknown. Germline V lookup: CDR1 LNHDA, CDR2 SQIVND (reference sequence). This CDR3 contains 15 residues. With 5 bases removed from V and 1 base from J, the gap between germline ends came to 14 bases. TCRdb keeps only in-frame clones here, not all; method: immunoSEQ multiplex PCR. The sample lists 180,000 or so clones; less than 95% were seen once. These data belong to a study of T cell responses to AZD1222 COVID-19 vaccine. The study's findings and limits: There were vaccine-associated CD4 TCRs across spike, dominant at 160-218 and 743-854.

The material was peripheral blood, obtained on day 0 of AZD1222 vaccination. The gene calls are TRBV19 and TRBJ1-1; TRBD1 is a possible D gene (5 bases). This TCR came from an adult in good health. CDR3 nucleotide sequence: TGTGCCAGTAGTCCCGGGACGGCTTGGAACACTGAAGCTTTCTTT. Translated: CASSPGTAWNTEAFF. The whole variable domain, remainder taken from reference TRBV19 and TRBJ1-1, is DGGITQSPKYLFRKEGQNVTLSCEQNLNHDAMYWYRQDPGQGLRLIYYSQIVNDFQKGDIAEGYSVSREKKESFPLTVTSAQKNPTAFYLCASSPGTAWNTEAFFGQGTRLTVV.